This TCR beta chain was captured in a study of regulatory T cells in long-lasting Graves disease. Whole-study results and caveats: Not thyroid tissue but only peripheral blood was studied.

Library construction for TCR beta used iRepertoire HTBI primers and Arm-PCR of CDR3 regions. Each CDR3 protein gets one entry after TCRdb re-called the multiplex PCR reads with MiXCR. This table has hundreds of thousands of distinct CDR3 sequences, about 16% appearing once. As regards this clonotype: The antigen is undetermined.

Specified time point: newly diagnosed GD, antithyroid drugs for less than 3 months. TCR sequences were obtained from RNA taken from PBMCs. The germline V gene has CDR1 LNHDA and CDR2 SQIVND (reference sequence). V was pared by 3 bases and J by 6 bases, with 8 bases of the junction left unmatched. The CDR3 runs 15 residues. This sample also belongs to another study, concerning T cells in Graves' hyperthyroidism and ophthalmopathy. That source adds: Patients aged 18 to 65 had newly diagnosed hyperthyroidism that had lasted under 2 months. Median prediction lead before ophthalmopathy onset was 5 to 7.5 months with the model.

This sequence originates from a man aged 18 to 29 with Graves disease. The sample here was peripheral blood mononuclear cells (PBMCs), taken at new diagnosis, from a patient treated with antithyroid drugs. The rearrangement links TRBV19 to TRBJ2-1, with 7 bases matching TRBD2. CDR3 sequence (DNA): TGTGCCAGTAGTATCACCCGCGGGAGTGGCAATGAGCAGTTCTTC. Amino acid sequence: CASSITRGSGNEQFF. Combining the CDR3 with reference TRBV19 and TRBJ2-1 gives the whole variable domain DGGITQSPKYLFRKEGQNVTLSCEQNLNHDAMYWYRQDPGQGLRLIYYSQIVNDFQKGDIAEGYSVSREKKESFPLTVTSAQKNPTAFYLCASSITRGSGNEQFFGPGTRLTVL.